The entry that follows covers one T cell receptor (beta chain) sequence. Sequenced by immunoSEQ multiplex PCR; TCRdb stores in-frame clones only, minus some. In the table there are 250,000 to 350,000 clones, approximately 90% of which are singletons. The entry originates in a study of blood T cell repertoires in COVID-19. The wider study: Sources were T cells, B-cell-depleted T cells, or PBMCs; the material itself was cDNA or gDNA.

Clinical history as reported by participants underpinned cohort assignment. Sample: PBMCs or T cells enriched from blood (not recorded which). The sequence derives from a woman aged 50 to 65 who had recovered from COVID-19.

CDR3 loop: CASSLAWLAGDNEQFF. In DNA, the CDR3 is TGTGCCAGCAGCTTAGCGTGGCTAGCGGGGGACAATGAGCAGTTCTTC. The J gene is TRBJ2-1, the V gene TRBV11-2; 10 bases are a match to TRBD2. Germline trimming cut 1 base from V and 5 bases from J; bases unmatched to any gene: 5. CDR1 and CDR2 from the germline V gene are SGHAT and FQNNGV. The CDR3 contains 16 residues. The variable domain in full, completed from reference TRBV11-2 and TRBJ2-1, reads EAGVAQSPRYKIIEKRQSVAFWCNPISGHATLYWYQQILGQGPKLLIQFQNNGVVDDSQLPKDRFSAERLKGVDSTLKIQPAKLEDSAVYLCASSLAWLAGDNEQFFGPGTRLTVL.